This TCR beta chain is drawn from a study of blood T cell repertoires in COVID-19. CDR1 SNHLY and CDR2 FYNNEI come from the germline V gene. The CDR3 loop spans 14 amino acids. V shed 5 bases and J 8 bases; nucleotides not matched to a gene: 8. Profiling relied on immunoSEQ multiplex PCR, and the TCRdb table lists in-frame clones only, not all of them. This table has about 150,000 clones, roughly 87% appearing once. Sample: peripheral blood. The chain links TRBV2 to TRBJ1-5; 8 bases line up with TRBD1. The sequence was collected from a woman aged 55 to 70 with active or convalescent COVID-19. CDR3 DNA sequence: TGTGCCAGCAGTACAACGACAGGGGTTGAGCCCCAGCATTTT. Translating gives CASSTTTGVEPQHF.